A single sample gave rise to the 10 T cell receptor beta chains below, sequenced in a study of blood T cell repertoires in COVID-19. The repertoire was sequenced with immunoSEQ multiplex PCR; TCRdb's copy has only in-frame clones and lacks some. The table has tens of thousands of clones, around three quarters seen once; the top ten hold over 25%. The sequenced sample was peripheral blood. The source of these receptors is a human donor in a cohort sampled during active COVID-19.

The gene calls are TRBV7-3 and TRBJ2-1; 9 nucleotides agree with TRBD2. Germline CDR1 reads SGHTA; CDR2 reads FQGTGA. The V segment lost 2 bases and the J segment 5 bases; nucleotides outside the gene matches: 4. This CDR3 has 15 residues. In nucleotides, the CDR3 is TGTGCCAGCAGCTTAGCGGGAGGGCCTAACAATGAGCAGTTCTTC. It translates to CASSLAGGPNNEQFF.

The V call is TRBV9, the J call TRBJ1-2, with 8 positions matching TRBD1. This CDR3 has 16 amino acids. Germline assignment: CDR1 SGDLS and CDR2 YYNGEE. J lost 4 bases, V lost 0 bases, and 8 bases had no gene match. The CDR3 here is CASSVDPGQGVYGYTF. DNA for the CDR3: TGTGCCAGCAGCGTAGACCCCGGACAGGGAGTCTATGGCTACACCTTC.

CDR3 nucleotide sequence: TGTGCCAGCAGCTTTAGGGGCCCGCAAGCCAAAAACATTCAGTACTTC. Translating it yields CASSFRGPQAKNIQYF. The rearrangement uses TRBV7-2 and TRBJ2-4, with TRBD1 as a possible D gene (5 bases). Germline V gene data show CDR1 as SGHTA and CDR2 as FQGNSA. Trimming removed 3 bases from V and 0 bases from J, with 12 bases in between. The CDR3 runs 16 residues.

The rearrangement links TRBV6-2 or TRBV6-3 to TRBJ2-2; 14 bases align to TRBD2. The CDR3 extends over 18 amino acids. CDR1 and CDR2 from the germline V gene are MNHEY and SVGEGT. J gave up 6 bases and V 4 bases, and 10 bases lay outside the gene matches. CDR3 in DNA: TGTGCCAGCAGTTCAGGGACTAGCGGGAGAGATGGGGCCGGGGAGCTGTTTTTT. Translating gives CASSSGTSGRDGAGELFF.

The chain uses TRBV19 and TRBJ2-5; weak D call: TRBD1 (6 bases). The germline gives CDR1 LNHDA, CDR2 SQIVND (reference sequence). The CDR3 runs 14 residues. V was trimmed by 5 bases and J by 5 bases, leaving 15 bases between them. DNA of the CDR3: TGTGCCAGTAGTGTGGCAGGGGTTGTGGAGACCCAGTACTTC. Translation gives CASSVAGVVETQYF.

The rearrangement uses TRBV11-2 and TRBJ1-2; 7 nucleotides line up with TRBD1. V shed 1 base, J shed 0 bases, and the junction held 8 bases outside the gene matches. CDR3 size: 17 residues. Germline V gene data show CDR1 as SGHAT and CDR2 as FQNNGV. The CDR3 DNA sequence: TGTGCCAGCAGCTTAGCGGGACAGCTCAGATCTAACTATGGCTACACCTTC. Encoded protein: CASSLAGQLRSNYGYTF.

The chain links TRBV30 to TRBJ2-7; 8 nucleotides align to TRBD2. The CDR3 is 13 amino acids. Losses at the gene ends were 4 bases for V and 5 bases for J; bases not matched to a gene: 7. Germline V gene lookup returns CDR1 GTSNPN and CDR2 SVGIG (reference sequence). CDR3 protein: CAWNTAGGHEQYF. The CDR3 DNA follows: TGTGCCTGGAATACGGCGGGAGGACACGAGCAGTACTTC.

CDR3 in DNA: TGTGCCAGCAGTTTATCGTCCAGGGGGACTGGAAACACCATATATTTT. Protein sequence: CASSLSSRGTGNTIYF. The V and J genes are TRBV27 and TRBJ1-3, with 7 bases matching TRBD1. V lost 0 bases, J lost 2 bases, and 4 bases stayed unmatched. The CDR3 is 16 residues long. Germline V CDR1 and CDR2: MNHEY, SMNVEV (reference sequence).

The chain employs TRBV30 and TRBJ2-5; possibly TRBD2 for D (5 bases). CDR3 size: 12 residues. V was trimmed by 8 bases and J by 0 bases, leaving 10 bases between them. Germline V gene lookup returns CDR1 GTSNPN and CDR2 SVGIG (reference sequence). The CDR3 bases are TGTGCCGCGGGCAGGCACCAAGAGACCCAGTACTTC. Its translation is CAAGRHQETQYF.

The genes are TRBV6-1 and TRBJ2-3, with D perhaps TRBD1 (6 bases). The CDR3 contains 13 residues. Germline V gene sequence: CDR1 MNHNS, CDR2 SASEGT. The ends were cut back, 6 bases at V and 6 bases at J, with 13 bases in the middle. The CDR3 loop is CASRTGFSDTQYF. The CDR3 nucleotides are TGTGCCAGCAGAACAGGGTTTTCGGATACGCAGTATTTT.